The TCR beta chain under discussion was sequenced for a study of T cell clones after liver transplantation. Study-wide background: TCRbeta sequencing after a pre-transplant mixed lymphocyte reaction identified graft-donor-reactive clones, later tracked in post-transplant blood.

CDR3 length equals 14 residues. Germline V CDR1 and CDR2: SGHNT, YYREEE (reference sequence). V gave up 5 bases and J gave up 0 bases, with 12 bases separating them. Profiling relied on immunoSEQ multiplex PCR, and the TCRdb table lists in-frame clones only, not all of them. Of about 51,000 clones in the sample, approximately 87% were seen once. This specimen consisted of CD8+ T cells from blood, obtained 12 months after liver transplant. The chain joins TRBV5-4 to TRBJ2-7, with D unclear. This TCR was sampled from a human patient who received a liver transplant. Certain T cells may be donor cells from the graft. The CDR3 spells CASSDSRSSYEQYF. The CDR3 region has the DNA TGTGCCAGCAGTGATAGCCGGAGCTCCTACGAGCAGTACTTC.